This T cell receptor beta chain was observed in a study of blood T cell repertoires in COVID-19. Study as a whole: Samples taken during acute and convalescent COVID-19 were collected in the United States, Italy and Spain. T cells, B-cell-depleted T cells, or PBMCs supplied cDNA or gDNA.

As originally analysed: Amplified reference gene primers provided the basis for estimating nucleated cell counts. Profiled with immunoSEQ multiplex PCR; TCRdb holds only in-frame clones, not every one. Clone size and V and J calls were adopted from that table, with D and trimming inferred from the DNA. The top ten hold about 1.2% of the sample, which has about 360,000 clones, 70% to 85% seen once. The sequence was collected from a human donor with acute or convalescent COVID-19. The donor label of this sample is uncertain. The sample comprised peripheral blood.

As DNA, the CDR3 is TGTGCCAGCAGTTTACCCCGGACAGCCTCTAATGAAAAACTGTTTTTT. Its translation is CASSLPRTASNEKLFF. The chain combines TRBV28 with TRBJ1-4; tentative D call: TRBD1 (6 bases). Per germline, CDR1 MDHEN and CDR2 SYDVKM. Trimming took 2 bases from V and 3 from J, leaving 13 bases between them. The CDR3 is 16 residues long.